What follows is one TCR beta chain and its context. Its specificity is not known. It was from unfractionated whole blood that total RNA was extracted. In the library, unique molecular identifiers were attached to individual cDNA molecules. TCRdb called the reads again in MiXCR, with one record for every CDR3 protein. The sample records 95,000 to 150,000 distinct CDR3 sequences, 8.5% being singletons. V was clipped by 6 bases and J by 1 base, with 8 bases between them. This CDR3 is built from 12 residues. In germline, CDR1 is DFQATT, CDR2 SNEGSKA (reference sequence). This specimen comes from a study of human T cells and chemical hapten exposure. About the research overall: Yields of TCR per sample differed, chiefly owing to small differences in pooled library volume. Study findings and constraints: High-frequency TCRs, those above 1 in 1000, stayed the same after DPC sensitization.

The sequenced material came from whole blood. The clonotype was recovered from a human donor in good health. Some clones in this sample may be carry-over from other donors' samples. This chain uses TRBV20-1 with TRBJ2-3, with D perhaps matching TRBD1 (6 bases). This chain's CDR3 is CSAQGGTDTQYF. The CDR3 DNA is TGCAGTGCACAGGGTGGCACAGATACGCAGTATTTT.